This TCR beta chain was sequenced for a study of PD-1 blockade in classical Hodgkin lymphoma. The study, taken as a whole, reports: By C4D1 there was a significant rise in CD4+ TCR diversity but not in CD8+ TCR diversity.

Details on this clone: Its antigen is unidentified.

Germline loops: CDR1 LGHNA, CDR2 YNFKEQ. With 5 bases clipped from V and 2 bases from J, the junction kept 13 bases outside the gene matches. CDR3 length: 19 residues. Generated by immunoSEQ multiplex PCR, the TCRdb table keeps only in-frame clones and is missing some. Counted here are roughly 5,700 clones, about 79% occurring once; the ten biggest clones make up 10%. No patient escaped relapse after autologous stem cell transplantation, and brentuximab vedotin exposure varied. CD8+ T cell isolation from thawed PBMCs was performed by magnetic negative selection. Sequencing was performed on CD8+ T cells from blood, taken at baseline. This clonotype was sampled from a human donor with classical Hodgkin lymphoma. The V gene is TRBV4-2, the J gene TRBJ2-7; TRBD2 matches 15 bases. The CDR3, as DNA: TGTGCCAGCAGCTCCTTGGAGGGGACTAGCGGGGGGAAACCCTACGAGCAGTACTTC. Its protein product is CASSSLEGTSGGKPYEQYF.